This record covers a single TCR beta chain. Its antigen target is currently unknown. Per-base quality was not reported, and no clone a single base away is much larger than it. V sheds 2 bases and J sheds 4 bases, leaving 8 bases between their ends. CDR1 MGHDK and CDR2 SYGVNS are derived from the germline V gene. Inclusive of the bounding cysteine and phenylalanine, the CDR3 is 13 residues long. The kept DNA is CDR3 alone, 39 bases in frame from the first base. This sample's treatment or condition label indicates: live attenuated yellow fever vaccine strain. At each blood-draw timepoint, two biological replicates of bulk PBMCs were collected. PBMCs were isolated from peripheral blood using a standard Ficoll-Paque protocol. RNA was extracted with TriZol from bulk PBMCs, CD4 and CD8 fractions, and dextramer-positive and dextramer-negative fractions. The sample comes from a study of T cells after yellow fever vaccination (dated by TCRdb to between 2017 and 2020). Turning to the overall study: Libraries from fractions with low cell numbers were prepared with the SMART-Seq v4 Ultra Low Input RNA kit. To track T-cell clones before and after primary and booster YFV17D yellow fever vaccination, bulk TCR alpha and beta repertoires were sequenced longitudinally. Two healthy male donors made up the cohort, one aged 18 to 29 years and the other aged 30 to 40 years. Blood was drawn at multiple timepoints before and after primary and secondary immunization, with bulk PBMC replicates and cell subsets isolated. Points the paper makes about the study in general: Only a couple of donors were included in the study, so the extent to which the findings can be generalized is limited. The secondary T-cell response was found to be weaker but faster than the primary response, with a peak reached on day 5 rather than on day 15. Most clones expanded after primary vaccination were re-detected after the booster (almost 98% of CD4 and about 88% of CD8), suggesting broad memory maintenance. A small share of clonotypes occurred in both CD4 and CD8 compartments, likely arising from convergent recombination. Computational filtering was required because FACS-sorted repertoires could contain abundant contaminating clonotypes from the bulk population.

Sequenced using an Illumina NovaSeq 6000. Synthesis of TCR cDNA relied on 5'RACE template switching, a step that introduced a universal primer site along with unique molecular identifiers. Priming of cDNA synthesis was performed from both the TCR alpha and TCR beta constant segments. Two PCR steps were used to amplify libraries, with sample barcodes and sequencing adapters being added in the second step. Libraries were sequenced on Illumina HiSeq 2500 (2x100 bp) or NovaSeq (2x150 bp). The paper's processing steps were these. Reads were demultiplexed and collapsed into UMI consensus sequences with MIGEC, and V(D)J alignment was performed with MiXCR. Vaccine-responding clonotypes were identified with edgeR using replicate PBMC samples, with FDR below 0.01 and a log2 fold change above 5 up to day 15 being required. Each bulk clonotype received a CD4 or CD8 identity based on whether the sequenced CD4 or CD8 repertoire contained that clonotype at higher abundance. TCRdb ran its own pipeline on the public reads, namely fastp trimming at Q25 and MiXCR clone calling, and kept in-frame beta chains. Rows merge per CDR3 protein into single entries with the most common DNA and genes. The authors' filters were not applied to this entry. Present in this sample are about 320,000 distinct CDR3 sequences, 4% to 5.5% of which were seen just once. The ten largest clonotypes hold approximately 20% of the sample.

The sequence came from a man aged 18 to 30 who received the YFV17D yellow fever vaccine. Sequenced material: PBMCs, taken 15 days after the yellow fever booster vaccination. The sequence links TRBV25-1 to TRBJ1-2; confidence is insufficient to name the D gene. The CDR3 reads CASSEGSFYGYTF. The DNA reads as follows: TGTGCCAGCAGTGAAGGCAGCTTCTATGGCTACACCTTC.